This T cell receptor (beta chain) was identified during a study of blood T cell repertoires in COVID-19. Study-level information: The origin of the acute and convalescent COVID-19 samples was the United States, Italy and Spain.

Across about two dozen US areas, participants ranged in age from about 18 to 90 years. Clones were sequenced by immunoSEQ multiplex PCR, and TCRdb holds only the in-frame ones, with some missing. The sample includes 200,000 to 250,000 clones, 75% to 90% seen only once; the top ten take over 6%. CDR1 and CDR2 (germline): SNHLY, FYNNEI. V lost 4 bases to trimming and J lost 0 bases, with 6 bases between them. The CDR3 spans 13 residues. This sequence was found in a woman aged 25-40 years with acute COVID-19. The V and J genes are TRBV2 and TRBJ1-2; D is uncertain. Source material: PBMCs or T cells enriched from blood (not recorded which). CDR3 sequence reads: CASSARTNYGYTF. The CDR3 DNA sequence: TGTGCCAGCAGTGCGAGAACTAACTATGGCTACACCTTC. Drawing the rest from reference TRBV2 and TRBJ1-2, the complete variable domain is EPEVTQTPSHQVTQMGQEVILRCVPISNHLYFYWYRQILGQKVEFLVSFYNNEISEKSEIFDDQFSVERPDGSNFTLKIRSTKLEDSAMYFCASSARTNYGYTFGSGTRLTVV.